The T cell receptor beta chain described here comes from a study of blood T cell repertoires in COVID-19. Study summary: Both acute and convalescent COVID-19 samples were obtained from the United States, Italy and Spain.

Germline V gene sequence: CDR1 MNHEY, CDR2 SVGEGT. Trimming left V 5 bases short and J 0 bases short, with 17 bases between. The CDR3 extends over 17 amino acids. Per the original methods: By means of reference gene primer amplification, nucleated cell counts were estimated. Repertoires were generated with immunoSEQ multiplex PCR, while TCRdb's copy carries only in-frame clones and drops some. V and J calls plus clone size are reproduced from that table; the DNA served to infer D and trimming. The sample shows just over 95,000 clones, 82% of them seen only once. Sequences were obtained from peripheral blood. This clonotype was sampled from a man older than 75 with acute or convalescent COVID-19. The genes are TRBV6-2 or TRBV6-3 and TRBJ1-5; weak D call: TRBD1 (5 bases). CDR3 sequence (DNA): TGTGCCAGCAGTCCAGCTGGGGCAGCAAGTAGCAATCAGCCCCAGCATTTT. It codes for CASSPAGAASSNQPQHF.